This T cell receptor (beta chain) was observed in a study of blood T cell repertoires in COVID-19. Whole-study context: Samples taken during acute and convalescent COVID-19 were collected in the United States, Italy and Spain.

Some clones are missing from TCRdb's copy, which holds only in-frame ones; the method was immunoSEQ multiplex PCR. The profile shows 250,000 to 300,000 clones, roughly 84% of them singletons. The CDR3 contains 14 residues. CDR1 and CDR2 (germline): MDHEN, SYDVKM. The trim removed 8 bases at V and 4 bases at J, leaving 8 bases unmatched. V gene TRBV28 combines with J gene TRBJ2-3; TRBD2 agrees at 8 bases. The sample consisted of peripheral blood. The sequence came from a woman aged 18 to 35 with acute or convalescent COVID-19. CDR3 region: CASLLAGISDTQYF. The CDR3 coding sequence is TGTGCCAGCCTTTTAGCGGGAATATCAGATACGCAGTATTTT.